These 32 T cell receptor beta chains share one sample of origin, sequenced in a study of cytomegalovirus exposure and HLA in healthy donors. In the PCR, 60 Vbeta and 13 Jbeta primers were used. TCRdb keeps only in-frame clones here, not all; method: immunoSEQ multiplex PCR. Here the sample spans 95,000 to 150,000 clones, 55% to 75% being singletons. Sequenced sample: PBMCs. Every receptor here comes from a middle-aged woman in good health and CMV-seropositive.

The chain uses TRBV10-3 and TRBJ2-7; D not resolved. Germline-derived CDR1 and CDR2 are ENHRY and SYGVKD. Trimming shortened V by 6 bases and J by 5 bases, and 14 bases separated the two germline ends. The CDR3 length is 13 residues. The CDR3: CAIREPPSNEQYF. As DNA, the CDR3 is TGTGCCATCAGGGAACCCCCTAGTAACGAGCAGTACTTC.

V gene TRBV27 combines with J gene TRBJ2-7; tentative D call: TRBD1 (5 bases). Germline V gene sequence: CDR1 MNHEY, CDR2 SMNVEV (reference sequence). The CDR3 is 14 residues long. The ends were cut back, 0 bases at V and 0 bases at J, with 6 bases in the middle. The CDR3 protein is CASSLSRGSYEQYF. CDR3 sequence (DNA): TGTGCCAGCAGTTTATCAAGGGGCTCCTACGAGCAGTACTTC.

The chain uses TRBV9 and TRBJ2-3; no reliable D call. This CDR3 has 13 amino acids. In germline, CDR1 is SGDLS, CDR2 YYNGEE. The V and J ends lost 1 base and 5 bases respectively, with 8 bases between them. The CDR3 DNA is TGTGCCAGCAGCGTAAGAGTTGGAGATACGCAGTATTTT. It translates to CASSVRVGDTQYF.

The chain has TRBV6-5 and TRBJ1-1; maybe TRBD1 (5 bases). The CDR3 is 14 residues long. The V end was cut by 1 base, the J end by 2 bases, with 8 bases between. The germline CDR1 and CDR2 sequences are MNHEY and SVGAGI. CDR3 nucleotides: TGTGCCAGCAGTTACTGGGGCACAAACACTGAAGCTTTCTTT. Residues: CASSYWGTNTEAFF.

In its sample, this clone was seen a few times. This rearrangement joins TRBV9 to TRBJ2-5; TRBD1 agrees at 10 bases. Germline trimming cut 0 bases from V and 2 bases from J; bases unmatched to any gene: 7. The CDR3 is 17 residues long. Germline V CDR1 and CDR2: SGDLS, YYNGEE. CDR3 residues: CASSVALGQGFQETQYF. CDR3 sequence (DNA): TGTGCCAGCAGCGTAGCCCTGGGACAGGGGTTTCAAGAGACCCAGTACTTC.

CDR3 DNA: TGTGCCAGCAGCCGCTTGGGACAGATCCAAGAGACCCAGTACTTC. This gives the protein CASSRLGQIQETQYF. The chain has TRBV4-2 and TRBJ2-5; 7 nucleotides align to TRBD1. V was pared by 4 bases and J by 1 base, with 6 bases of the junction left unmatched. The CDR3 runs 15 residues. The germline CDR1 and CDR2 sequences are LGHNA and YNFKEQ.

V is TRBV11-1 and J is TRBJ2-7; D unclear. Germline V gene data show CDR1 as SGHAT and CDR2 as FQDESV (reference sequence). V was shortened by 1 base and J by 7 bases, with 5 bases between the two germline ends. This CDR3 spans 11 amino acids. CDR3 coding DNA: TGTGCCAGCAGCTTAGTCGGGGAGCAGTACTTC. This encodes CASSLVGEQYF.

The chain recombines TRBV5-6 with TRBJ2-7, with 9 bases aligning to TRBD1. CDR3 length equals 16 residues. The germline CDR1 and CDR2 sequences are SGHDT and YYEEEE. Germline trimming cut 3 bases from V and 2 bases from J; bases unmatched to any gene: 9. The CDR3 DNA is TGTGCCAGCAGCTCTCACTCCACAGGGGGCCCCTACGAGCAGTACTTC. Encoded protein: CASSSHSTGGPYEQYF.

As concerns this clone: Other nucleotide sequences in the sample specify the same CDR3. The chain has TRBV7-9 and TRBJ1-5, with D unclear. Germline assignment: CDR1 SEHNR and CDR2 FQNEAQ (reference sequence). The CDR3 runs 12 residues. V was cut by 5 bases and J by 5 bases, with 7 bases left in between. This chain's CDR3 is CASSPSDQPQHF. The CDR3 region has the DNA TGTGCCAGCAGCCCGTCGGATCAGCCCCAGCATTTT.

The sample holds a few counts of this clone. The chain employs TRBV2 and TRBJ1-2, with TRBD1 matching over 9 bases. The J segment lost 5 bases and the V segment lost 4 bases, leaving 5 bases of the junction unmatched. Germline lookup yields CDR1 SNHLY and CDR2 FYNNEI. This CDR3 has 14 residues. DNA of the CDR3: TGTGCCAGCAGTGGACAGGGGGGACCTTATGGCTACACCTTC. Translated: CASSGQGGPYGYTF. The full variable domain, its missing parts supplied by reference TRBV2 and TRBJ1-2, is EPEVTQTPSHQVTQMGQEVILRCVPISNHLYFYWYRQILGQKVEFLVSFYNNEISEKSEIFDDQFSVERPDGSNFTLKIRSTKLEDSAMYFCASSGQGGPYGYTFGSGTRLTVV.

In its sample, this clone was seen a few times. V is TRBV7-3 and J is TRBJ1-6, with 8 bases that match TRBD1. V was pared by 5 bases and J by 11 bases, with 11 bases of the junction left unmatched. Looked up from germline, CDR1 is SGHTA and CDR2 is FQGTGA. The CDR3 is 15 amino acids. The CDR3 is CASSRDTTGATPLHF. CDR3 bases: TGTGCCAGCAGCCGCGACACGACAGGGGCCACACCCCTCCACTTT.

The chain has TRBV11-2 and TRBJ2-1; weak D call: TRBD1 (5 bases). The germline V gene encodes CDR1 SGHAT and CDR2 FQNNGV. CDR3 length: 15 residues. V lost 1 base and J lost 0, with 7 bases in between. CDR3 DNA sequence: TGTGCCAGCAGCTTAGGACAGAGCTCCTACAATGAGCAGTTCTTC. Protein product: CASSLGQSSYNEQFF.

The chain uses TRBV1 and TRBJ2-2; no check of the table's D call, TRBD2, against the DNA was made. TRBV1 is a pseudogene locus. This CDR3 has 20 amino acids. The chain's CDR3 is CTSSHIGGTSGGLRMGELFF. The CDR3 nucleotides are TGCACCAGCAGCCACATTGGAGGGACTAGCGGGGGCCTGCGGATGGGGGAGCTGTTTTTT.

This clone was seen only a few times. The genes are TRBV2 and TRBJ1-2, with TRBD1 matching 10 bases. V dropped 6 bases and J dropped 5; count of bases not matched to a gene: 0. Germline V gene lookup returns CDR1 SNHLY and CDR2 FYNNEI. The length of the CDR3 is 12 residues. CDR3 in amino acids: CASRGQGYGYTF. Written as DNA, the CDR3 is TGTGCCAGCAGGGGACAGGGGTATGGCTACACCTTC.

The rearrangement uses TRBV10-3 and TRBJ2-7; 7 nucleotides align to TRBD1. The CDR3 has 14 amino acids. V was clipped by 10 bases and J by 0 bases; unmatched bases: 9. Germline V gene data show CDR1 as ENHRY and CDR2 as SYGVKD. The CDR3 region is CASLTGDGSYEQYF. CDR3 DNA: TGTGCCAGCTTAACAGGGGACGGCTCCTACGAGCAGTACTTC.

The rearrangement uses TRBV7-6 and TRBJ1-1, with D perhaps matching TRBD1 (5 bases). The germline CDR1 and CDR2 sequences are SGHVS and FNYEAQ. Deletions cut 1 base from V and 3 bases from J, with 15 bases between. This CDR3 has 16 amino acids. The CDR3 here is CASSLETWAGYTEAFF. CDR3 sequence (DNA): TGTGCCAGCAGCTTAGAGACGTGGGCAGGGTACACTGAAGCTTTCTTT.

V gene TRBV10-3 combines with J gene TRBJ1-2; 7 bases align to TRBD1. J lost 6 bases, V lost 4 bases, and 11 bases had no gene match. This CDR3 comprises 15 residues. From germline, CDR1 is ENHRY and CDR2 SYGVKD. The CDR3 DNA is TGTGCCATCAGTGGAGGGGGCGCCCTAGTTAATGGCTACACCTTC. This codes for CAISGGGALVNGYTF.

V and J are TRBV5-1 and TRBJ2-7, with 11 bases aligning to TRBD2. The V segment lost 1 base and the J segment 2 bases; nucleotides outside the gene matches: 8. Looked up from germline, CDR1 is SGHRS and CDR2 is YFSETQ. This CDR3 has 17 residues. The CDR3 loop reads CASSLFPTSGTTYEQYF. Written as DNA, the CDR3 is TGCGCCAGCAGCTTGTTCCCGACTAGCGGGACTACCTACGAGCAGTACTTC.

In its sample, this clone was seen a few times. The V call is TRBV6-5, the J call TRBJ1-2; 7 bases agree with TRBD1. The trim removed 5 bases at V and 0 bases at J, leaving 3 bases unmatched. Per the germline V gene, CDR1 is MNHEY and CDR2 is SVGAGI. The CDR3 covers 14 residues. The CDR3 DNA sequence: TGTGCCAGCAGTACGGACAGGTCTAACTATGGCTACACCTTC. Encoded protein: CASSTDRSNYGYTF.

The chain recombines TRBV4-2 with TRBJ1-1; tentatively, D is TRBD1 (5 bases). V was trimmed by 0 bases and J by 3 bases, leaving 11 bases between them. Germline-derived CDR1 and CDR2 are LGHNA and YNFKEQ. The CDR3 totals 15 residues. CDR3: CASSQDVSGDTEAFF. CDR3 sequence (DNA): TGTGCCAGCAGCCAAGATGTGTCGGGGGACACTGAAGCTTTCTTT.

V gene TRBV5-1 combines with J gene TRBJ2-7, with D tentatively TRBD2 (5 bases). The CDR3 spans 15 residues. CDR1 and CDR2 (germline): SGHRS, YFSETQ. The germline V and J ends were trimmed by 3 bases and 2 bases, with 15 bases remaining between them. CDR3 in amino acids: CASSSEGTGTYEQYF. CDR3 sequence (DNA): TGCGCCAGCAGCTCCGAGGGAACGGGGACCTACGAGCAGTACTTC.

The rearrangement links TRBV12-5 to TRBJ2-7; D gene ambiguous. Trimming removed 2 bases at V and 5 bases at J, with 7 bases between. From germline, CDR1 is LGHNT and CDR2 FRNRAP. The CDR3 covers 12 residues. CDR3 sequence reads: CASGLTAHEQYF. In nucleotides, the CDR3 is TGTGCTAGTGGTTTGACAGCTCACGAGCAGTACTTC.

The rearrangement links TRBV29-1 to TRBJ2-3; 7 positions agree with TRBD2. In germline, CDR1 is SQVTM, CDR2 ANQGSEA. CDR3 length: 15 residues. With V trimmed by 0 bases and J by 3 bases, 6 bases remained unmatched. This chain's CDR3 is CSVEDPVGGTDTQYF. The DNA of the CDR3 is TGCAGCGTTGAAGATCCGGTGGGGGGGACAGATACGCAGTATTTT.

The chain employs TRBV2 and TRBJ2-3; possibly TRBD1 for D (5 bases). CDR1 SNHLY and CDR2 FYNNEI come from the germline V gene. This CDR3 comprises 13 residues. V lost 6 bases to trimming and J lost 1 base, with 8 bases between them. The CDR3 loop reads CASRVRGTDTQYF. DNA of the CDR3: TGTGCCAGCAGAGTCAGGGGCACAGATACGCAGTATTTT.

The table lists this clone with a count of one. The genes are TRBV4-2 and TRBJ2-3, with TRBD2 matching over 8 bases. Germline loops: CDR1 LGHNA, CDR2 YNFKEQ. CDR3 length: 15 amino acids. J lost 1 base, V lost 2 bases, and 2 bases had no gene match. The CDR3 DNA sequence: TGTGCCAGCAGCCAATTGCGGGGGGGCACAGATACGCAGTATTTT. Its translation is CASSQLRGGTDTQYF.

V gene TRBV5-1 combines with J gene TRBJ2-7; 9 nucleotides agree with TRBD1. Germline CDR1 and CDR2: SGHRS and YFSETQ. This CDR3 contains 14 residues. V shed 0 bases and J 4 bases; nucleotides not matched to a gene: 2. CDR3 loop: CASSLDRGRYEQYF. The DNA for the CDR3 is TGCGCCAGCAGCTTGGACAGGGGGCGGTACGAGCAGTACTTC.

The V gene is TRBV6-4, the J gene TRBJ1-1, with 7 positions matching TRBD1. This CDR3 contains 14 residues. V trimming: 6 bases; J trimming: 5 bases; junction bases outside the gene matches: 9. Germline lookup yields CDR1 MRHNA and CDR2 SNTAGT. CDR3 loop: CASRGDSSSTEAFF. The CDR3 DNA follows: TGTGCCAGCAGGGGGGACAGCTCCTCGACTGAAGCTTTCTTT.

This clone was counted between two and nine times. The V and J genes are TRBV9 and TRBJ1-6; D gene unclear. V was pared by 4 bases and J by 7 bases, with 12 bases between. The CDR3 totals 14 residues. Germline assignment: CDR1 SGDLS and CDR2 YYNGEE. The CDR3, as DNA: TGTGCCAGCAGCCCCAACGCGAGGAATTCACCCCTCCACTTT. Its translation: CASSPNARNSPLHF.

This chain connects TRBV5-4 to TRBJ2-3, with unresolved D. V was shortened by 3 bases and J by 7 bases, with 15 bases between the two germline ends. The CDR3 runs 14 residues. Germline loops: CDR1 SGHNT, CDR2 YYREEE (reference sequence). As DNA, the CDR3 is TGTGCCAGCAGCTCCGCCCAGTGGGCGAATACGCAGTATTTT. Amino acids: CASSSAQWANTQYF.

The chain carries TRBV10-3 and TRBJ2-1, with TRBD1 matching over 9 bases. Germline lookup yields CDR1 ENHRY and CDR2 SYGVKD. This CDR3 is built from 12 residues. V was pared by 10 bases and J by 8 bases, with 6 bases of the junction left unmatched. CDR3 residues: CATGTGQDEQFF. The CDR3 bases are TGTGCCACAGGGACAGGGCAGGATGAGCAGTTCTTC.

V gene TRBV29-1 combines with J gene TRBJ2-7, with no clear D. Between the trimmed V and J ends, which lost 4 bases and 2 bases, there was a span of 9 bases. The CDR3 runs to 12 residues. Germline loops: CDR1 SQVTM, CDR2 ANQGSEA. As DNA, the CDR3 is TGCAGCGTTGGGGCAAGCACCTACGAGCAGTACTTC. Translated, it gives CSVGASTYEQYF.

The gene calls are TRBV5-4 and TRBJ2-7; TRBD1 matches 8 bases. CDR3 length equals 15 residues. The junction had 17 bases not matched to a gene; V was cut back by 4 bases and J by 11 bases. CDR1 is SGHNT and CDR2 is YYREEE in the germline V gene (reference sequence). CDR3 region: CASSPHRGSGQREYF. CDR3 in DNA: TGTGCCAGCAGCCCTCACAGGGGGTCTGGGCAAAGGGAGTACTTC.